This T cell receptor (beta chain) was recovered during a study of PD-1 blockade in classical Hodgkin lymphoma. The CDR3 totals 13 residues. CDR1 SGHRS and CDR2 YFSETQ come from the germline V gene. Trimming took 4 bases from V and 9 from J, leaving 14 bases between them. Measured with immunoSEQ multiplex PCR; TCRdb has only the in-frame clones, and not every one. The sample lists 38,000 or so clones, 69% occurring once. Every single patient, without exception, relapsed after autologous stem cell transplantation, and brentuximab vedotin exposure varied. Complete response, partial response or progressive disease was recorded as best response.

The J gene is TRBJ2-1, the V gene TRBV5-1; D remains ambiguous. The specimen comprised peripheral blood mononuclear cells (PBMCs), sampled before the second cycle of nivolumab. This clonotype was sampled from a human donor with classical Hodgkin lymphoma. CDR3 coding DNA: TGCGCCAGCAGCGGGCCGGGCCGAGTTGAGCAGTTCTTC. Protein sequence: CASSGPGRVEQFF.